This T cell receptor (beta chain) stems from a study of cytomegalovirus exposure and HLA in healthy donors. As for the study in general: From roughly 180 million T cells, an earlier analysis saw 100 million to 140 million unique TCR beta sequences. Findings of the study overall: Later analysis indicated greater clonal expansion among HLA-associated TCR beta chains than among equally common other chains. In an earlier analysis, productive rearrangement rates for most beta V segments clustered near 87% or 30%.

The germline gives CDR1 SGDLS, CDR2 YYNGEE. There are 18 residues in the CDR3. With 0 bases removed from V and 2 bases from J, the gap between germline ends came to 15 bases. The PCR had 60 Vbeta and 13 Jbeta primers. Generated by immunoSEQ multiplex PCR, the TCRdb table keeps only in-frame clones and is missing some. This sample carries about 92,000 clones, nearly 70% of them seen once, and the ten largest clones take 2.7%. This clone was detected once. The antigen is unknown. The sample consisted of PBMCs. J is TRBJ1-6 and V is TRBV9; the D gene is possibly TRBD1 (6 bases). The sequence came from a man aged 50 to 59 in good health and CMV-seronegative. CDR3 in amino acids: CASSVESGQFAYNSPLHF. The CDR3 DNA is TGTGCCAGCAGCGTAGAAAGTGGACAGTTTGCCTATAATTCACCCCTCCACTTT.